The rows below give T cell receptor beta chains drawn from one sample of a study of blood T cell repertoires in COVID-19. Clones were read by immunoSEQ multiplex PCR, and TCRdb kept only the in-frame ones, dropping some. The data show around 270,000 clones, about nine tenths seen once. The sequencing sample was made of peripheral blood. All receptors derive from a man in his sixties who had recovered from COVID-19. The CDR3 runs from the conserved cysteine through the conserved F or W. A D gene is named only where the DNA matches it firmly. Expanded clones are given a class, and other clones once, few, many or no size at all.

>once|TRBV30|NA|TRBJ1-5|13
CASEGGSNQPQHF
TGTGCCTCAGAGGGAGGTAGCAATCAGCCCCAGCATTTT
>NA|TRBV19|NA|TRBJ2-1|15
CASSADTGLYNEQFF
TGTGCCAGTAGTGCGGACACCGGGCTCTACAATGAGCAGTTCTTC
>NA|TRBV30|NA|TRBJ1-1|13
CATRRTMNTEAFF
TGTGCCACACGACGGACTATGAACACTGAAGCTTTCTTT
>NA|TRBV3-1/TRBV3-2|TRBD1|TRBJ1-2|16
CASSPRRQGAGYGYTF
TGTGCCAGCAGTCCCCGACGACAGGGGGCAGGTTATGGCTACACCTTC
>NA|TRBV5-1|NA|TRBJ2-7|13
CASSLVVGDEQYF
TGCGCCAGCAGCTTGGTAGTGGGCGACGAGCAGTACTTC
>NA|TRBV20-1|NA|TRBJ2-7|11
CSAPKLGEQYF
TGCAGTGCCCCAAAGCTTGGCGAGCAGTACTTC
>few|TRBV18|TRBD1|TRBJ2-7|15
CASSTTGGSSYEQYF
TGTGCCAGCTCAACGACAGGGGGGAGCTCCTACGAGCAGTACTTC
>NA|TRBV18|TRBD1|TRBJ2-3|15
CASSPQQGLTDTQYF
TGTGCCAGCTCACCACAACAGGGGCTTACAGATACGCAGTATTTT
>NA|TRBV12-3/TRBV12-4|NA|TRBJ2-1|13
CASSSLEYGEQFF
TGTGCCAGCAGTTCCCTAGAGTATGGTGAGCAGTTCTTC
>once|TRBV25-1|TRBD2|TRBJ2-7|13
CASRGGSSYEQYF
TGTGCCAGTCGGGGGGGGAGCTCCTACGAGCAGTACTTC
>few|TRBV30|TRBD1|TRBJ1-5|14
CAWDRGLGNQPQHF
TGTGCCTGGGACAGGGGGCTCGGCAATCAGCCCCAGCATTTT
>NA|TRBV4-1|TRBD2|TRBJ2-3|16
CASSQGASGYTDTQYF
TGCGCCAGCAGCCAAGGCGCTAGCGGTTACACAGATACGCAGTATTTT
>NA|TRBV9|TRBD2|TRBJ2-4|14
CASSPTWTSPIQYF
TGTGCCAGCAGCCCCACGTGGACTAGCCCCATTCAGTACTTC
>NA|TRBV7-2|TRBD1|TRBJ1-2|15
CASSPAGTGIYGYTF
TGTGCCAGCAGCCCTGCCGGGACAGGGATCTATGGCTACACCTTC
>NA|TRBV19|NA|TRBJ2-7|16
CASSIGLAGRTYEQYF
TGTGCCAGTAGTATAGGTCTTGCAGGGCGGACCTACGAGCAGTACTTC
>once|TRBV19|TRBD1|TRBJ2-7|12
CASAGGPYEQYF
TGTGCCTCCGCAGGGGGACCCTACGAGCAGTACTTC
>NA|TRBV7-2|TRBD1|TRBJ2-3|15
CASSIQGAFTDTQYF
TGTGCCAGCAGCATACAGGGGGCATTCACAGATACGCAGTATTTT
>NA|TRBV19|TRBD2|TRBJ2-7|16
CASSSRTSGGFNEQYF
TGTGCCAGTAGTTCCCGGACTAGCGGGGGGTTCAACGAGCAGTACTTC
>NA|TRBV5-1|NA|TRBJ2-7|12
CASKLFSYEQYF
TGCGCCAGCAAGCTATTCTCCTACGAGCAGTACTTC
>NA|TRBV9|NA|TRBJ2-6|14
CASGTGDGANVLTF
TGTGCCAGCGGGACGGGGGACGGGGCCAACGTCCTGACTTTC
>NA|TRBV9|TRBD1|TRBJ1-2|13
CASRSGGSYGYTF
TGTGCCAGCAGATCAGGGGGAAGCTATGGCTACACCTTC
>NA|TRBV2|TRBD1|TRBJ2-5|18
CASSGHRDRGLLQETQYF
TGTGCCAGCAGTGGACACCGGGACAGGGGGCTTCTCCAAGAGACCCAGTACTTC
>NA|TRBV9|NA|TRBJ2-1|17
CASSVVQRTGLLGEQFF
TGTGCCAGCAGCGTAGTCCAGCGGACTGGGTTGTTGGGTGAGCAGTTCTTC
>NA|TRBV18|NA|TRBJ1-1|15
CASSPPYRKNTEAFF
TGTGCCAGCTCACCACCTTACAGGAAGAACACTGAAGCTTTCTTT
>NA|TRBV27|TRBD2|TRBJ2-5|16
CASKSWTSRYQETQYF
TGTGCCAGCAAATCGTGGACTAGCCGATACCAAGAGACCCAGTACTTC
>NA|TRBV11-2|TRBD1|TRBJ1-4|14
CASSLTGGGEKLFF
TGTGCCAGCAGCTTGACAGGGGGCGGTGAAAAACTGTTTTTT
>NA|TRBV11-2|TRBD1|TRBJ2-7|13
CASSRTGNHEQYF
TGTGCCAGCAGCCGGACAGGGAACCACGAGCAGTACTTC
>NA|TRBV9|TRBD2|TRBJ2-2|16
CASSVGLAGMTGELFF
TGTGCCAGCAGCGTAGGGCTAGCGGGAATGACCGGGGAGCTGTTTTTT
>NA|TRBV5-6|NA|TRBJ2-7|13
CASSSGRLRGQYF
TGTGCCAGCAGCTCCGGCAGACTACGCGGGCAGTACTTC
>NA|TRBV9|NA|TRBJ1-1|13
CASSVGGDTEAFF
TGTGCCAGCAGCGTAGGGGGGGACACTGAAGCTTTCTTT
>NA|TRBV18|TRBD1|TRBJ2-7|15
CASSPPGTGYYEQYF
TGTGCCAGCTCACCACCGGGGACAGGCTACTACGAGCAGTACTTC
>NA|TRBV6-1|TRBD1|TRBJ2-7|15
CASSEAPGQGYEQYF
TGTGCCAGCAGTGAAGCCCCGGGACAGGGGTACGAGCAGTACTTC
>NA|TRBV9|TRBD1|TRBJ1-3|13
CASSTGVSNTIYF
TGTGCCAGCTCGACAGGGGTTTCAAACACCATATATTTT
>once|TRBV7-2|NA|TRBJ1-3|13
CASSLSSGNTIYF
TGTGCCAGCAGCCTGAGCTCTGGAAACACCATATATTTT
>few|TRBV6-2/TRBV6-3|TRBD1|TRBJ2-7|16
CASSDPGQGSFYEQYF
TGTGCCAGCAGCGATCCGGGACAGGGGTCTTTCTACGAGCAGTACTTC
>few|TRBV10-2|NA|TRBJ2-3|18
CASSLGGLIGGPTDTQYF
TGCGCCAGCAGCTTAGGGGGTTTGATCGGGGGGCCCACAGATACGCAGTATTTT
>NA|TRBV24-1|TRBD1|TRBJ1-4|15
CATSDTGASNEKLFF
TGTGCCACCAGTGATACAGGGGCCTCTAATGAAAAACTGTTTTTT
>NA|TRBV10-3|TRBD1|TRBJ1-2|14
CAAGTAPSVYGYTF
TGTGCCGCCGGGACAGCCCCGAGTGTTTATGGCTACACCTTC
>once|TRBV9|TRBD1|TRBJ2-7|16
CASSGDPGTGLYEQYF
TGTGCCAGCAGCGGAGACCCCGGGACAGGGCTGTACGAGCAGTACTTC
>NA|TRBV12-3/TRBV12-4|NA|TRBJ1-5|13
CASSLNLYQPQHF
TGTGCCAGCAGTTTAAACCTCTACCAGCCCCAGCATTTT
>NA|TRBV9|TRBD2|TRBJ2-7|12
CASGPGGYEQYF
TGTGCCAGCGGACCGGGGGGTTACGAGCAGTACTTC
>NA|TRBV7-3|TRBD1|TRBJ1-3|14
CASSLMSFGTAIYF
TGTGCCAGCAGCTTAATGTCGTTTGGGACAGCCATATATTTT
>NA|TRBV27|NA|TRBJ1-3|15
CASSRQPGLGNTIYF
TGTGCCAGCAGCCGACAGCCGGGTTTAGGAAACACCATATATTTT
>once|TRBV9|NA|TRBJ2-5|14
CASSVESGGETQYF
TGTGCCAGCAGCGTAGAATCTGGAGGGGAGACCCAGTACTTC
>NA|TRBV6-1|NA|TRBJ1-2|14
CASKPTGINYGYTF
TGTGCCAGCAAACCGACGGGGATCAACTATGGCTACACCTTC
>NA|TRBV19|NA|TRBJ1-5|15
CASSVTGNSNQPQHF
TGTGCCAGTAGTGTCACAGGGAATAGCAATCAGCCCCAGCATTTT
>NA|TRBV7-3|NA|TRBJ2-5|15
CASSPQGDSRETQYF
TGTGCCAGCAGCCCCCAGGGTGACTCTCGGGAGACCCAGTACTTC
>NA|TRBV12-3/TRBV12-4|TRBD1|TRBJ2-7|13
CASSGTGGYLQYF
TGTGCCAGCAGCGGGACAGGGGGCTATTTGCAGTACTTC
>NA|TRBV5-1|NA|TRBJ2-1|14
CASSWGLNYNEQFF
TGCGCCAGCAGCTGGGGACTGAACTACAATGAGCAGTTCTTC